This is a list of T cell receptor beta chains from one sample in a study of OX40 agonist ivuxolimab in advanced cancers. Using immunoSEQ multiplex PCR, the repertoire was profiled, and TCRdb retains in-frame clones only, with some absent. Here the sample spans about 63,000 clones, 70% to 80% being singletons. The input for sequencing was CD4+ or CD8+ T cells sorted from blood, taken in a trial of the OX40 agonist ivuxolimab. The receptors derive from an adult with an advanced solid tumor such as melanoma, head and neck, liver or kidney cancer. Each CDR3 is given with its conserved first and last residue. D genes are given only for firm matches. The size field is filled for only some rows; it gives once, few, many or a size class.

D gene: TRBD1; J gene: TRBJ1-6; V gene: TRBV5-1; CDR3 length: 14; clone size: .; CDR3 DNA: TGCGCCAGCAGCCTGACAGGGATGGGTTCACCCCTCCACTTT; CDR3 protein: CASSLTGMGSPLHF
D gene: .; J gene: TRBJ1-3; V gene: TRBV18; CDR3 length: 14; clone size: few; CDR3 DNA: TGTGCCAGCTCACCTCCTAACTCTGGAAACACCATATATTTT; CDR3 protein: CASSPPNSGNTIYF
D gene: .; J gene: TRBJ1-3; V gene: TRBV11-2; CDR3 length: 16; clone size: .; CDR3 DNA: TGTGCCAGCAGCAAAACGATCGACAGCTCTGGAAACACCATATATTTT; CDR3 protein: CASSKTIDSSGNTIYF
D gene: .; J gene: TRBJ1-5; V gene: TRBV4-1; CDR3 length: 16; clone size: once; CDR3 DNA: TGCGCCAGCAGCCAACCATCTATTTCCAAAAATCAGCCCCAGCATTTT; CDR3 protein: CASSQPSISKNQPQHF
D gene: TRBD2; J gene: TRBJ2-1; V gene: TRBV9; CDR3 length: 17; clone size: .; CDR3 DNA: TGTGCCAGCAGCGCGGGACTAGCGGGGGGGGCCTACAATGAGCAGTTCTTC; CDR3 protein: CASSAGLAGGAYNEQFF
D gene: TRBD1; J gene: TRBJ1-1; V gene: TRBV13; CDR3 length: 15; clone size: .; CDR3 DNA: TGTGCCAGCAGCCGCCCATTGGACAGGAGAACTGAAGCTTTCTTT; CDR3 protein: CASSRPLDRRTEAFF
D gene: .; J gene: TRBJ1-2; V gene: TRBV6-5; CDR3 length: 15; clone size: .; CDR3 DNA: TGTGCCAGCAGTTACTCGACCAACGGAGCCTATGGCTACACCTTC; CDR3 protein: CASSYSTNGAYGYTF
D gene: .; J gene: TRBJ2-1; V gene: TRBV7-3; CDR3 length: 14; clone size: .; CDR3 DNA: TGTGCCAGCAGCCGAGTACAGGGAAGCAATGAGCAGTTCTTC; CDR3 protein: CASSRVQGSNEQFF
D gene: .; J gene: TRBJ2-2; V gene: TRBV18; CDR3 length: 15; clone size: .; CDR3 DNA: TGTGCCAGCTCACCATCCCAGGTGGACACCGGGGAGCTGTTTTTT; CDR3 protein: CASSPSQVDTGELFF
D gene: .; J gene: TRBJ1-5; V gene: TRBV28; CDR3 length: 13; clone size: .; CDR3 DNA: TGTGCCAGCAGTTTAATAGAGAATCAGCCCCAGCATTTT; CDR3 protein: CASSLIENQPQHF
D gene: .; J gene: TRBJ1-5; V gene: TRBV19; CDR3 length: 13; clone size: .; CDR3 DNA: TGTGCCAGTAGTCCCCAAGCGGGGCGGCCCCAGCATTTT; CDR3 protein: CASSPQAGRPQHF
D gene: .; J gene: TRBJ2-2; V gene: TRBV18; CDR3 length: 15; clone size: once; CDR3 DNA: TGTGCCAGCTCACCAATGACAGCGAACACCGGGGAGCTGTTTTTT; CDR3 protein: CASSPMTANTGELFF
D gene: TRBD1; J gene: TRBJ1-2; V gene: TRBV7-9; CDR3 length: 13; clone size: few; CDR3 DNA: TGTGCCAGCAGCTCACGGACAGGCCATGGCTACACCTTC; CDR3 protein: CASSSRTGHGYTF
D gene: .; J gene: TRBJ1-2; V gene: TRBV14; CDR3 length: 14; clone size: many; CDR3 DNA: TGTGCCAGCAGCCACAGGACAGCCTTCTATGGCTACACCTTC; CDR3 protein: CASSHRTAFYGYTF
D gene: .; J gene: TRBJ2-3; V gene: TRBV25-1; CDR3 length: 13; clone size: .; CDR3 DNA: TGTGCCAGCAGTGTTCCAGCGGCGGGTACGCAGTATTTT; CDR3 protein: CASSVPAAGTQYF
D gene: TRBD1; J gene: TRBJ2-1; V gene: TRBV6-6; CDR3 length: 15; clone size: .; CDR3 DNA: TGTGCCAGCATCGGACAGGGGGCGATCGGCAATGAGCAGTTCTTC; CDR3 protein: CASIGQGAIGNEQFF
D gene: TRBD1; J gene: TRBJ2-7; V gene: TRBV6-5; CDR3 length: 14; clone size: .; CDR3 DNA: TGTGCCAGCAGTTACGGGACAGACTGGGGCGAGCAGTACTTC; CDR3 protein: CASSYGTDWGEQYF
D gene: .; J gene: TRBJ1-1; V gene: TRBV29-1; CDR3 length: 12; clone size: once; CDR3 DNA: TGCAGCGTTGAATTCGGGGACACTGAAGCTTTCTTT; CDR3 protein: CSVEFGDTEAFF
D gene: TRBD2; J gene: TRBJ2-1; V gene: TRBV7-9; CDR3 length: 15; clone size: once; CDR3 DNA: TGTGCCAGCAGCCCAAGACTAGCGGGGGTGAATGAGCAGTTCTTC; CDR3 protein: CASSPRLAGVNEQFF
D gene: TRBD2; J gene: TRBJ2-1; V gene: TRBV6-6; CDR3 length: 16; clone size: .; CDR3 DNA: TGTGCCAGCAGTTACTCGACTAGCGGAGGGGGAAATGAGCAGTTCTTC; CDR3 protein: CASSYSTSGGGNEQFF
D gene: .; J gene: TRBJ2-3; V gene: TRBV7-6; CDR3 length: 15; clone size: .; CDR3 DNA: TGTGCCAGCAGCTTAGAAGCAGGGATTTCAGATACGCAGTATTTT; CDR3 protein: CASSLEAGISDTQYF
D gene: TRBD1; J gene: TRBJ2-5; V gene: TRBV19; CDR3 length: 13; clone size: few; CDR3 DNA: TGTGCCAGTAGCAGACAGGGGCGAGAGACCCAGTACTTC; CDR3 protein: CASSRQGRETQYF
D gene: .; J gene: TRBJ2-7; V gene: TRBV11-3; CDR3 length: 15; clone size: .; CDR3 DNA: TGTGCCAGCAGCTTAGGAACCGGGACTCATTACGAGCAGTACTTC; CDR3 protein: CASSLGTGTHYEQYF
D gene: TRBD1; J gene: TRBJ2-4; V gene: TRBV6-1; CDR3 length: 15; clone size: .; CDR3 DNA: TGTGCCACAGGACAGGGGCCGCTAGCCAAAAACATTCAGTACTTC; CDR3 protein: CATGQGPLAKNIQYF
D gene: .; J gene: TRBJ2-4; V gene: TRBV14; CDR3 length: 13; clone size: .; CDR3 DNA: TGTGCCAGCAGCCAAAGCCGAGGGGTGCTTCAGTACTTC; CDR3 protein: CASSQSRGVLQYF
D gene: .; J gene: TRBJ2-7; V gene: TRBV10-3; CDR3 length: 13; clone size: .; CDR3 DNA: TGTGCCATCAGTGATCGACAGTACTACGAGCAGTACTTC; CDR3 protein: CAISDRQYYEQYF
D gene: .; J gene: TRBJ1-1; V gene: TRBV11-2; CDR3 length: 19; clone size: .; CDR3 DNA: TGTGCCAGCAGCTTAGATAAGGGTCGCAGGGGAAATTTGGACACTGAAGCTTTCTTT; CDR3 protein: CASSLDKGRRGNLDTEAFF
D gene: .; J gene: TRBJ2-3; V gene: TRBV5-1; CDR3 length: 15; clone size: .; CDR3 DNA: TGCGCCAGCAGCACCGCCGGGACTAGCACAGATACGCAGTATTTT; CDR3 protein: CASSTAGTSTDTQYF
D gene: TRBD2; J gene: TRBJ2-1; V gene: TRBV6-1; CDR3 length: 16; clone size: .; CDR3 DNA: TGTGCCAGCAGTGAAACGCTAGCGGGGGGGTACAATGAGCAGTTCTTC; CDR3 protein: CASSETLAGGYNEQFF
D gene: .; J gene: TRBJ1-1; V gene: TRBV5-1; CDR3 length: 15; clone size: .; CDR3 DNA: TGCGCCAGCAGCCCCGTCGCGGGGGCCTCGAGTAAAGCTTTCTTT; CDR3 protein: CASSPVAGASSKAFF
D gene: TRBD1; J gene: TRBJ2-7; V gene: TRBV7-6; CDR3 length: 16; clone size: .; CDR3 DNA: TGTGCCTTTGGACAGGGCAGGCGGCGGGGTTGCTACGAGCAGTACTTC; CDR3 protein: CAFGQGRRRGCYEQYF
D gene: TRBD1; J gene: TRBJ1-2; V gene: TRBV6-6; CDR3 length: 13; clone size: .; CDR3 DNA: TGTGCCAGCAGTGTGGGACAGAATTATGGCTACACCTTC; CDR3 protein: CASSVGQNYGYTF
D gene: TRBD1; J gene: TRBJ1-1; V gene: TRBV19; CDR3 length: 15; clone size: .; CDR3 DNA: TGTGCCAGTAGTACGGGACAGGTGATGAACACTGAAGCTTTCTTT; CDR3 protein: CASSTGQVMNTEAFF
D gene: .; J gene: TRBJ2-5; V gene: TRBV29-1; CDR3 length: 14; clone size: .; CDR3 DNA: TGCAGCGTTGAGTACAGCGAGAGGACCGAGACCCAGTACTTC; CDR3 protein: CSVEYSERTETQYF
D gene: .; J gene: TRBJ2-5; V gene: TRBV5-3; CDR3 length: 16; clone size: few; CDR3 DNA: TGTGCCAGAAGCTTGGTACAAGCGGAGCGTCAAGAGACCCAGTACTTC; CDR3 protein: CARSLVQAERQETQYF
D gene: .; J gene: TRBJ2-2; V gene: TRBV5-1; CDR3 length: 16; clone size: .; CDR3 DNA: TGCGCCAGCTCCCCCCCCGGGGCCTCCGACACCGGGGAGCTGTTTTTT; CDR3 protein: CASSPPGASDTGELFF
D gene: TRBD1; J gene: TRBJ2-1; V gene: TRBV5-1; CDR3 length: 15; clone size: .; CDR3 DNA: TGCGCCAGCAGCTTGGAGGTCGTACAGGGGGGTGAGCAGTTCTTC; CDR3 protein: CASSLEVVQGGEQFF
D gene: .; J gene: TRBJ2-7; V gene: TRBV11-2; CDR3 length: 14; clone size: .; CDR3 DNA: TGTGCCAGCAGCTTAGATGGACAGACCTACGAGCAGTACTTC; CDR3 protein: CASSLDGQTYEQYF
D gene: TRBD1; J gene: TRBJ1-2; V gene: TRBV7-9; CDR3 length: 14; clone size: .; CDR3 DNA: TGTGCCAGCAGCTTAGGGGACAGCTTCTATGGCTACACCTTC; CDR3 protein: CASSLGDSFYGYTF
D gene: .; J gene: TRBJ1-5; V gene: TRBV6-1; CDR3 length: 12; clone size: .; CDR3 DNA: TGTGCCAGCGCCACAGGCGGGCAGCCCCAGCATTTT; CDR3 protein: CASATGGQPQHF
D gene: TRBD1; J gene: TRBJ2-1; V gene: TRBV15; CDR3 length: 16; clone size: .; CDR3 DNA: TGTGCCACCAGCAGAAGTGACAGGGGTCTTGTTAATGAGCAGTTCTTC; CDR3 protein: CATSRSDRGLVNEQFF
D gene: TRBD2; J gene: TRBJ2-7; V gene: TRBV27; CDR3 length: 13; clone size: .; CDR3 DNA: TGTGCCAGCAGTTTAGCGGGAGGGTACGAGCAGTACTTC; CDR3 protein: CASSLAGGYEQYF
D gene: .; J gene: TRBJ1-1; V gene: TRBV25-1; CDR3 length: 16; clone size: .; CDR3 DNA: TGTGCCAGCAGTGCCCTCCTAGGTGGGGGGTCGGGTGAAGCTTTCTTT; CDR3 protein: CASSALLGGGSGEAFF
D gene: TRBD1; J gene: TRBJ2-1; V gene: TRBV6-1; CDR3 length: 15; clone size: .; CDR3 DNA: TGTGCCAGCAGTGAAGGGGCAGGGGGCTACAATGAGCAGTTCTTC; CDR3 protein: CASSEGAGGYNEQFF
D gene: .; J gene: TRBJ1-2; V gene: TRBV6-4; CDR3 length: 16; clone size: .; CDR3 DNA: TGTGCCAGCGCACCCTCTGTTAGGAGTGCGAACTATGGCTACACCTTC; CDR3 protein: CASAPSVRSANYGYTF
D gene: TRBD1; J gene: TRBJ2-5; V gene: TRBV2; CDR3 length: 17; clone size: .; CDR3 DNA: TGTGCCAGCAGTGCATTACCGGACAGGGGGTCCCAAGAGACCCAGTACTTC; CDR3 protein: CASSALPDRGSQETQYF